The T cell receptor (beta chain) described here comes from a study of regulatory T cells in long-lasting Graves disease. The CDR3 covers 14 residues. CDR1 and CDR2 from the germline V gene are LNHDA and SQIVND (reference sequence). Trimming took off 4 bases at V and 4 bases at J, with 12 bases between the two ends. This clonotype occurred many times. This sample's time point: newly diagnosed GD, antithyroid drugs for less than 3 months. RNA isolated from PBMCs was used to make the TCR library. Building the TCR beta libraries relied on iRepertoire HTBI primers, and CDR3 regions underwent Arm-PCR. TCRdb recomputed calls from the multiplex PCR reads with MiXCR, one row per CDR3 protein. This sample has 530,000 or so distinct CDR3 sequences, with roughly 13% found just once. The sample was also linked to a second study, of T cells in Graves' hyperthyroidism and ophthalmopathy.

The sequence came from a man aged 25 to 40 with Graves disease. This chain joins TRBV19 and TRBJ2-3, with D possibly being TRBD1 or TRBD2 (5 bases each). The sequences come from peripheral blood mononuclear cells (PBMCs), collected at new diagnosis, from a patient treated with antithyroid drugs. CDR3 sequence (DNA): TGTGCCAGTAGTACTACTAGGGGTCCAGATACGCAGTATTTT. Translated: CASSTTRGPDTQYF.